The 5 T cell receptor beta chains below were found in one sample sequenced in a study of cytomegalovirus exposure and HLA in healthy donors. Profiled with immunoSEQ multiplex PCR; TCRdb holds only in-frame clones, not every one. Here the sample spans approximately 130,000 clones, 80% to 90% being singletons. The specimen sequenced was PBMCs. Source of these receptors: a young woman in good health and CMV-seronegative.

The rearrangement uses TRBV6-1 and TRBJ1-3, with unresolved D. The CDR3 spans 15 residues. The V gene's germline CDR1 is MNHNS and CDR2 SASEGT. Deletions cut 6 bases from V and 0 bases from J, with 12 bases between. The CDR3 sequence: CASRAGSNSGNTIYF. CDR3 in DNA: TGTGCCAGCAGGGCCGGGTCTAACTCTGGAAACACCATATATTTT.

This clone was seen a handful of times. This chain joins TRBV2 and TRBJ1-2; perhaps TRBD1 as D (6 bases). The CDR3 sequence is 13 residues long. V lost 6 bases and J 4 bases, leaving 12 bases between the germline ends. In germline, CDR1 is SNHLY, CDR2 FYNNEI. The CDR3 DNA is TGTGCCAGCAGCGGCGGACAGTTCTATGGCTACACCTTC. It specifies CASSGGQFYGYTF.

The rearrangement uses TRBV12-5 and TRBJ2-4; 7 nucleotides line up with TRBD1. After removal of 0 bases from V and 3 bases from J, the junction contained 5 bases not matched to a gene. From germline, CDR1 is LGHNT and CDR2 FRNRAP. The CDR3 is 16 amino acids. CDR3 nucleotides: TGTGCTAGTGGTTTGGTACTGGGACAGATCAAAAACATTCAGTACTTC. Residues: CASGLVLGQIKNIQYF.

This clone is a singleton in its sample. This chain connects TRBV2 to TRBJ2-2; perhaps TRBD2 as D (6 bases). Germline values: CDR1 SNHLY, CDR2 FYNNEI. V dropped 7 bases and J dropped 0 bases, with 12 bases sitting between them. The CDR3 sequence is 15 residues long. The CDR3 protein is CASTKGTSNTGELFF. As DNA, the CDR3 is TGTGCCAGCACTAAGGGGACTTCGAACACCGGGGAGCTGTTTTTT.

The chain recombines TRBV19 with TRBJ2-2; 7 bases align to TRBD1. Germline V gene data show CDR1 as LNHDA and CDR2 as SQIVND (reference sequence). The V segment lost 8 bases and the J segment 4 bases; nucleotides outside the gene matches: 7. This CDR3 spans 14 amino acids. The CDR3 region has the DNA TGTGCCAGTCGCAGGACAGGCGGCACCGGGGAGCTGTTTTTT. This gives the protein CASRRTGGTGELFF.